The clone carrying this T cell receptor beta chain was observed a few times. These data come from a study of identical twins. Between the trimmed V and J ends, which lost 6 bases and 5 bases, there was a span of 26 bases. Germline values: CDR1 LGHDT, CDR2 YNNKEL (reference sequence). The CDR3 contains 17 residues. A universal primer site was created by template switching, with the cDNA bearing unique molecular identifiers. TCRdb recomputed calls from the 5' RACE reads with MiXCR, one row per CDR3 protein. This table has approximately 470,000 distinct CDR3 sequences, 12% to 15% appearing once. The data also belong to a second study, concerning yellow fever vaccine responses in identical twins. That paper adds: Twins showed a vaccine T cell response that reportedly seemed partly convergent, partly personalized.

Material: CD4+ T cells sorted from blood. The TCR sequence derives from a woman aged 18-35 years in good health. The rearrangement links TRBV3-1 to TRBJ2-7; a possible D gene is TRBD1 (6 bases). This chain's CDR3 is CASSPLGMGALSDEQYF. The CDR3 coding sequence is TGTGCCAGCAGTCCCCTAGGGATGGGGGCTTTATCCGACGAGCAGTACTTC.